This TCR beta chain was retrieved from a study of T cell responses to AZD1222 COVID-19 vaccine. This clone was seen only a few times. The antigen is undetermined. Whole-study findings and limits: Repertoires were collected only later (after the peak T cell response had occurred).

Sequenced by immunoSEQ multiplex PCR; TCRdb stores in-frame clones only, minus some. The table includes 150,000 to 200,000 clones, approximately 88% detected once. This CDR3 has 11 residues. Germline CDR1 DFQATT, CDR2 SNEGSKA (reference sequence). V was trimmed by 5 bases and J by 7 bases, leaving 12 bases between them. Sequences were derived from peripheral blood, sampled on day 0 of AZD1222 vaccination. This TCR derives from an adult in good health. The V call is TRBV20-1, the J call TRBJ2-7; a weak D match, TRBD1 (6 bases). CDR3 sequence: CSAPTGSEQYF. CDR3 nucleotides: TGCAGTGCTCCAACAGGGTCGGAGCAGTACTTC.